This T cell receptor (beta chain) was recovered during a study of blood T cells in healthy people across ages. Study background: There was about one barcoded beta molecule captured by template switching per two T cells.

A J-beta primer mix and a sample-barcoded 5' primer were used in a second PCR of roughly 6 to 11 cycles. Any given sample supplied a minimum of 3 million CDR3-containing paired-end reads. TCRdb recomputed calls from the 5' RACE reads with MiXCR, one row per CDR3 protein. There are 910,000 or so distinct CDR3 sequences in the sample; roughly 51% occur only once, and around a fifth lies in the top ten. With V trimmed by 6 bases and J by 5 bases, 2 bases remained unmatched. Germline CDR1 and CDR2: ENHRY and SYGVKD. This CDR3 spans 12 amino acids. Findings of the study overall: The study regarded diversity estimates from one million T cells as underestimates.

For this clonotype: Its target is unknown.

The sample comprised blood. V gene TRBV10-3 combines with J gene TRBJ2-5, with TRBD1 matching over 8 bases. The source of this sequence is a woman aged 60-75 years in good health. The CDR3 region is CAIRGTGETQYF. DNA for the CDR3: TGTGCCATCAGGGGGACAGGCGAGACCCAGTACTTC.